Given below is one TCR beta chain in context. The antigen is not known. This CDR3 is 16 amino acids long. CDR1 SGHVS and CDR2 FNYEAQ come from the germline V gene. J lost 4 bases, V lost 1 base, and 5 bases had no gene match. The data originate from a study of response to subunit inactivated influenza vaccine. TCRdb re-analysed the RT-PCR reads in MiXCR, keeping a single row per CDR3 protein. The table records a few hundred thousand distinct CDR3 sequences, 14% of them present only once. Study-level points and caveats: Authors suggested few new T cells are recruited by each seasonal influenza vaccination.

This chain uses TRBV7-6 with TRBJ2-3, with 10 positions matching TRBD2. This specimen consisted of PBMCs from blood, obtained roughly 12 days after vaccination. This sequence originates from a man over 45 who received an inactivated influenza vaccine. CDR3: CASSLVPSGSPDTQYF. Written as DNA, the CDR3 is TGTGCCAGCAGCTTAGTCCCTAGCGGGAGTCCAGATACGCAGTATTTT.